This TCR beta chain came from a study of beta chain features in type 1 diabetes. General observations from the study: Moderately but significantly shorter TCRB CDR3s were found in Type 1 diabetes patients in all four CD4+ subsets.

The whole isolated RNA underwent reverse transcription, so sequencing captured expressed TCRB transcripts. Using immunoSEQ multiplex PCR, the repertoire was profiled, and TCRdb retains in-frame clones only, with some absent. The sample comprises 130,000 to 150,000 clones, more than 10% of which are singletons, and roughly 1.3% rests with the top ten. This clone was observed a few times. Its antigen remains unidentified. The sequenced material came from central memory CD4+ T cells from blood. The receptor's source is a man between 18 and 35 years old with type 1 diabetes.

The CDR3, as DNA: TGTGCCAGCACTGGACAGGGTGGGAATGAGCAGTTCTTC. Its translation is CASTGQGGNEQFF. V is TRBV6-5 and J is TRBJ2-1; 8 bases agree with TRBD1. V lost 7 bases to trimming and J lost 7 bases; unmatched junction nucleotides: 6. The CDR3 spans 13 residues. CDR1 is MNHEY and CDR2 is SVGAGI in the germline V gene.